One and the same sample provided the 5 T cell receptor beta chains below, sequenced in a study of neurological immune-mediated disorders. One entry per CDR3 protein, called by TCRdb with MiXCR from the 5' RACE reads. The sample includes 45,000 to 50,000 distinct CDR3 sequences, under 3.5% of them seen just once. Material: PBMCs. The receptor set was obtained from a woman aged 45-60 years with multiple sclerosis.

A remark on this clonotype: An end of the junction differs from the germline gene, which may be a read error. The chain uses TRBV20-1 and TRBJ2-2, with D perhaps given as TRBD1 or TRBD2 (5 bases each). This CDR3 has 16 residues. The germline V gene encodes CDR1 DFQATT and CDR2 SNEGSKA (reference sequence). The CDR3 bases are TGCAGTGTTTTTTCCAACTCTGACAGCTACACCGGGGAGCTGTCTTTT. The encoded protein is CSVFSNSDSYTGELSF.

This clonotype has ten or more counts. This chain links TRBV10-2 with TRBJ1-4; the match to TRBD1 covers 7 bases. V gave up 6 bases and J gave up 0 bases; unmatched junction bases: 10. The CDR3 totals 17 residues. Germline V gives CDR1 WSHSY, CDR2 SAAADI. CDR3 loop: CASRLTGVGATNEKLFF. The CDR3 DNA sequence: TGCGCCAGCAGACTAACAGGGGTAGGAGCAACTAATGAAAAACTGTTTTTT.

This clonotype appeared many times. V and J are TRBV5-1 and TRBJ2-7; 11 bases are a match to TRBD2. V shed 4 bases, J shed 2 bases, and the junction held 11 bases outside the gene matches. This CDR3 has 17 residues. Germline V gives CDR1 SGHRS, CDR2 YFSETQ. The CDR3 sequence is CASSPPPSGRRPYEQYF. The CDR3 DNA follows: TGCGCCAGCAGCCCGCCTCCTAGCGGGAGGCGGCCCTACGAGCAGTACTTC.

This clonotype was counted ten times or more. V is TRBV6-1 and J is TRBJ1-1; possible D gene TRBD1, 5 bases. The CDR3 totals 13 residues. The ends were cut back, 2 bases at V and 4 bases at J, with 8 bases in the middle. Germline-derived CDR1 and CDR2 are MNHNS and SASEGT. This chain's CDR3 is CASSERGSTEAFF. DNA for the CDR3: TGTGCCAGCAGTGAAAGGGGCAGCACTGAAGCTTTCTTT.

This clonotype appeared many times. This chain uses TRBV6-1 with TRBJ2-3; 11 bases line up with TRBD2. The trim removed 5 bases at V and 4 bases at J, leaving 5 bases unmatched. The CDR3 spans 15 residues. Germline CDR1 and CDR2: MNHNS and SASEGT. CDR3 sequence (DNA): TGTGCCAGCAGTAGCCGACTAGCGGGGCCAGATACGCAGTATTTT. Translating it yields CASSSRLAGPDTQYF.